This T cell receptor (beta chain) derives from a study of T cell repertoires in cytomegalovirus infection (dated by TCRdb to 2018 to 2020). Notes on the research overall: Donor HLA type was relevant to the analysis, as public TCR beta signatures indicated carriage of CMV infection together with the matching HLA type. Here is what the overall study found, with its caveats: Carriers of CMV infection plus the relevant HLA type were discriminated by the cumulative frequency of public TCR beta family members in the study cohort and in an independent roughly 370-donor cohort. The ex vivo response was dominated by HLA-C-restricted CMV-specific TCR beta clonotypes, which also provided the single most frequent clonotype in two of eight donors.

The germline V gene provides CDR1 ENHRY and CDR2 SYGVKD. Including cysteine and phenylalanine, the CDR3 has 11 amino acids. Only the CDR3 DNA is retained, 33 bases long and in frame from the first base. The trim is 4 bases for V and 8 bases for J, with a gap of 5 bases between the germline ends. In its sample, this clonotype was seen many times. Its antigen is unknown. Per-base quality was not reported, and no clone a single base away is much larger than it. Sequencing took place on an Illumina HiSeq 1500. TCRdb ran its own pipeline on the public reads, namely fastp trimming at Q25 and MiXCR clone calling, and kept in-frame beta chains. Identical CDR3 proteins give one entry, which carries the most common genes and DNA. This sample comprises hundreds of thousands of distinct CDR3 sequences, roughly 12% of them detected only once. Roughly 10% of the sample belongs to the ten largest clones.

Sequencing input: PBMCs. Recombination linked TRBV10-3 to TRBJ1-4; the D segment cannot be called with confidence. This receptor was taken from a human donor in good health (CMV status not recorded). Some clones in this sample may be carry-over from other donors' samples. The CDR3 reads as follows: CAISGGEKLFF. DNA sequence: TGTGCCATCAGTGGCGGCGAAAAACTGTTTTTT.